A selection of T cell receptor beta chains follows, all from one sample in a study of blood T cell repertoires in COVID-19. Produced via immunoSEQ multiplex PCR; TCRdb's table is partial and in-frame only. This sample has around 45,000 clones; 80% to 90% occur once, and the top ten carry 15%. The sample was peripheral blood. All receptors come from a man aged 60 to 75 with active COVID-19. The CDR3 runs from the conserved cysteine through the conserved F or W. The order of the fields is clone size, D gene, J gene, V gene, CDR3 DNA, CDR3 protein. A D gene is named only where the DNA matches it firmly. Size is omitted from some rows. Given values are once, few, many or a class for expanded clones.

-	-	TRBJ1-1	TRBV28	TGTGCCAGCAGCCATTCGACAGGATCGGCTGAAGCTTTCTTT	CASSHSTGSAEAFF
once	-	TRBJ2-3	TRBV25-1	TGTGCCAGCAGTGAATATACAGTCACAGATACGCAGTATTTT	CASSEYTVTDTQYF
-	TRBD1	TRBJ1-6	TRBV7-2	TGTGCCAGCAGCTCCAGGGGGCCCAATTATAATTCACCCCTCCACTTT	CASSSRGPNYNSPLHF
medium-sized	TRBD2	TRBJ2-7	TRBV28	TGTGCCAGCAGTCGGATGACTAGCGGGGCCTCCTACGAGCAGTACTTC	CASSRMTSGASYEQYF
-	TRBD1	TRBJ2-1	TRBV5-6	TGTGCCAGCAGCCCTGGACAGGGCCCATACAATGAGCAGTTCTTC	CASSPGQGPYNEQFF
-	TRBD1	TRBJ1-1	TRBV25-1	TGTGCCAGCGGGAAGACAGGGACGAACACTGAAGCTTTCTTT	CASGKTGTNTEAFF
few	TRBD1	TRBJ2-1	TRBV5-6	TGTGCCAGCAGCCTACAGGGGCAGCAGTTCTTC	CASSLQGQQFF
-	-	TRBJ2-7	TRBV2	TGTGCCAGCAGTGATTCCAGCGGCCACGAGCAGTACTTC	CASSDSSGHEQYF
-	TRBD2	TRBJ2-3	TRBV6-2/TRBV6-3	TGTGCCAGCAGTTATGGGAGGCGGGGGGTCCCAGATACGCAGTATTTT	CASSYGRRGVPDTQYF
once	TRBD1	TRBJ2-7	TRBV2	TGTGCCAGCAGTGAAAGGACAGGGGCCTTCTTAGAGCAGTACTTC	CASSERTGAFLEQYF
once	TRBD1	TRBJ1-2	TRBV6-5	TGTGCCAGCAGTTACCGGGACAGACCGAACTATGGCTACACCTTC	CASSYRDRPNYGYTF
-	-	TRBJ1-3	TRBV5-6	TGTGCCAGCAGCTTGGGGACAAGGAGAAACACCATATATTTT	CASSLGTRRNTIYF
-	-	TRBJ1-3	TRBV2	TGTGCCAGCGAGAGGGATTTCGTCTCTGGAAACACCATATATTTT	CASERDFVSGNTIYF
-	TRBD2	TRBJ2-3	TRBV9	TGTGCCAGCAGCGTAGTGGGACTAGCGGACCGAGATACGCAGTATTTT	CASSVVGLADRDTQYF
-	-	TRBJ2-7	TRBV29-1	TGCAGCGGCTCAGGGCGAATAGACGAGCAGTACTTC	CSGSGRIDEQYF
few	-	TRBJ2-3	TRBV30	TGTGCCTGGAGTAGGGTGGCGGGGTCAGATACGCAGTATTTT	CAWSRVAGSDTQYF
-	-	TRBJ2-6	TRBV28	TGTGCCAGCAGTGTCCTACAGCCATTCTCTGGGGCCAACGTCCTGACTTTC	CASSVLQPFSGANVLTF
-	TRBD1	TRBJ2-7	TRBV29-1	TGCAGCGTTGAAGGGACAGGGGCGCTATCCTACGAGCAGTACTTC	CSVEGTGALSYEQYF
-	TRBD1	TRBJ1-2	TRBV18	TGTGCCAGCTCACCACTAGGATTGGTAGGGGGCGATGGCTACACCTTC	CASSPLGLVGGDGYTF
-	TRBD1	TRBJ1-5	TRBV28	TGTGCCAGCAGTTTTCGAGGGGGCGGTCAGCCCCAGCATTTT	CASSFRGGGQPQHF
-	TRBD2	TRBJ2-4	TRBV4-1	TGCGCCAGCAGCCAAGATCCGGCTAGCGGGGGGCCTCCATTAGCCAAAAACATTCAGTACTTC	CASSQDPASGGPPLAKNIQYF
-	-	TRBJ1-1	TRBV28	TGTGCCAGCACCACTACCGAGCTGGGGGCCTATGGGTTT	CASTTTELGAYGF
-	-	TRBJ2-3	TRBV13	TGTGCCAGCAGCTTATCATCCATCGCCCTAAGCACAGATACGCAGTATTTT	CASSLSSIALSTDTQYF
-	TRBD1	TRBJ1-1	TRBV5-1	TGCGCCAGCAGCGTGGGGGACAGGAACACTGAAGCTTTCTTT	CASSVGDRNTEAFF
-	TRBD2	TRBJ2-1	TRBV7-7	TGTGCTAGCAGCTTGGGCAGCGGGAGGGCCAATGAGCAGTTCTTC	CASSLGSGRANEQFF
-	TRBD2	TRBJ2-5	TRBV4-2	TGTGCCAGCAGCCAAGAACCCACTAGCGGGAGGCATGAGACCCAGTACTTC	CASSQEPTSGRHETQYF
-	TRBD1	TRBJ2-7	TRBV27	TGTGCCAGCACTCGGGGGACAGGGGGCAACGAGCAGTACTTC	CASTRGTGGNEQYF
-	TRBD1	TRBJ1-6	TRBV9	TGTGCCAGCAGCCCTGAGGGACAGCTTAATTCACCCCTCCACTTT	CASSPEGQLNSPLHF
-	-	TRBJ2-3	TRBV7-2	TGTGCCAGCAGCTTAGGGCCTGCCACAGATACGCAGTATTTT	CASSLGPATDTQYF
-	-	TRBJ2-7	TRBV27	TGTGCCAGCAGTTCCACAGGGCAGTACGAGCAGTACTTC	CASSSTGQYEQYF
once	-	TRBJ2-7	TRBV3-1/TRBV3-2	TGTGCCAGCAGCCCTACTCTATCCTCCTACGAGCAGTACTTC	CASSPTLSSYEQYF
-	TRBD1	TRBJ2-1	TRBV7-3	TGTGCCAGCAACTCCCCGACCTCGGACAGGGGGCTGTACAATGAGCAGTTCTTC	CASNSPTSDRGLYNEQFF
-	-	TRBJ2-2	TRBV28	TGTGCCAGCAGCTATCGAGGCCTACAGGGCCGCACCGGGGAGCTGTTTTTT	CASSYRGLQGRTGELFF
-	TRBD1	TRBJ1-5	TRBV18	TGTGCCAGCTCACCGGACAGGGAGAATCAGCCCCAGCATTTT	CASSPDRENQPQHF
once	-	TRBJ2-7	TRBV5-6	TGTGCCAGCAGCCGAGGACAGACGAGCTCCTACGAGCAGTACTTC	CASSRGQTSSYEQYF
-	-	TRBJ2-2	TRBV6-6	TGTGCCAGCAGTTACTCGACCGGGACCGGGGAGCTGTTTTTT	CASSYSTGTGELFF
-	TRBD2	TRBJ2-4	TRBV2	TGTGCCAGCAGTGAAATCGGTTTCGCCAGGGCGGGGGGAAACATTCAGTACTTC	CASSEIGFARAGGNIQYF
-	-	TRBJ1-1	TRBV20-1	TGCAGTGCTAGTCCCCGGGACACTGAAGCTTTCTTT	CSASPRDTEAFF
-	-	TRBJ1-2	TRBV7-9	TGTGCCAGCAGCTCCCAAACAGGGATCTATGGCTACACCTTC	CASSSQTGIYGYTF
-	TRBD1	TRBJ2-6	TRBV10-3	TGTGCCATCAGTCGACAGGGTGGGTCTGGGGCCAACGTCCTGACTTTC	CAISRQGGSGANVLTF
few	-	TRBJ1-6	TRBV27	TGTGCCAGCGGGGACTTCTCCTATAATTCACCCCTCCACTTT	CASGDFSYNSPLHF
-	TRBD1	TRBJ2-3	TRBV7-9	TGTGCCAGCAGCTTGGTGGGACAGGGCTACACAGATACGCAGTATTTT	CASSLVGQGYTDTQYF
-	TRBD2	TRBJ2-7	TRBV10-1	TGCGCCAGCAGTGAAGCGGGGACGGGGAGATACGAGCAGTACTTC	CASSEAGTGRYEQYF
-	-	TRBJ2-5	TRBV28	TGTGCCAGCAGTACGGGAGCCCAAGAGACCCAGTACTTC	CASSTGAQETQYF
-	-	TRBJ2-2	TRBV9	TGTGCCAGCAGCGAATGGACTAACACCGGGGAGCTGTTTTTT	CASSEWTNTGELFF
-	-	TRBJ1-5	TRBV28	TGTGCCAGCAGTCTCCTCCGAGGCAATCAGCCCCAGCATTTT	CASSLLRGNQPQHF
-	-	TRBJ2-7	TRBV30	TGTGCCTGGGGGGCCCCAGCGCGGCGGCAGTACTTC	CAWGAPARRQYF